The 5 T cell receptor beta chains below were found in one sample sequenced in a study of cytomegalovirus exposure and HLA in healthy donors. PCR used 60 Vbeta primers and 13 Jbeta primers. TCRdb's copy holds only in-frame clones and misses some; the assay was immunoSEQ multiplex PCR. This table has about 160,000 clones, 70% appearing once. The sample was PBMCs. The origin of the receptors is a young man in good health and CMV-seropositive.

The chain has TRBV12-5 and TRBJ2-2, with 8 bases identical to TRBD1. Germline-derived CDR1 and CDR2 are LGHNT and FRNRAP. V gave up 1 base and J gave up 5 bases; unmatched junction bases: 6. The CDR3 loop spans 16 amino acids. CDR3 DNA: TGTGCTAGTGGTTTGGCAGGGGGCTGGGTGACCGGGGAGCTGTTTTTT. As protein: CASGLAGGWVTGELFF.

The chain uses TRBV6-6 and TRBJ1-4; the D gene is possibly TRBD1 (6 bases). The CDR3 length is 15 residues. Germline values: CDR1 MNHNY, CDR2 SVGAGI (reference sequence). The V gene lost 2 bases and the J gene lost 4 bases, with 11 bases spanning the gap. Written as DNA, the CDR3 is TGTGCCAGCAGTTACGGGGGACAAGATAATGAAAAACTGTTTTTT. Protein: CASSYGGQDNEKLFF.

The rearrangement uses TRBV4-1 and TRBJ1-2; D ambiguous. The length of the CDR3 is 16 residues. Germline CDR1 reads MGHRA; CDR2 reads YSYEKL. Trimming stripped 0 bases from V and 4 bases from J, with 15 bases between. This CDR3 is CASSQEPGRLSYGYTF. CDR3 bases: TGCGCCAGCAGCCAAGAGCCGGGGAGGTTATCCTATGGCTACACCTTC.

The chain carries TRBV6-5 and TRBJ1-2; possibly TRBD1 for D (6 bases). The CDR3 runs to 15 residues. Germline CDR1 reads MNHEY; CDR2 reads SVGAGI. V dropped 1 base and J dropped 8 bases, with 17 bases sitting between them. DNA for the CDR3: TGTGCCAGCAGTTACTTAGGCGGGGGGCAAATCGGCTACACCTTC. Translating gives CASSYLGGGQIGYTF.

The chain has TRBV9 and TRBJ1-1; the D is unclear. The germline V and J ends were trimmed by 0 bases and 3 bases, with 9 bases remaining between them. CDR1 and CDR2 (germline): SGDLS, YYNGEE. The length of the CDR3 is 14 residues. CDR3 amino acids: CASSVENTYTEAFF. The CDR3 region has the DNA TGTGCCAGCAGCGTAGAGAACACCTACACTGAAGCTTTCTTT.